This entry is about one T cell receptor (beta chain). This clonotype was seen only a few times. This receptor's antigen is unknown. The record has no base qualities; no much larger clone is one base away. V was cut back by 5 bases and J by 7 bases, leaving a gap of 17 bases between them. As encoded in the germline V gene, CDR1 is SGHTA while CDR2 is FQGNSA. The CDR3, from cysteine to phenylalanine, totals 15 residues. Only the CDR3 DNA is retained, 45 bases long and in frame from the first base. The library came from 5' RACE. The sequencer listed for this sample is NextSeq 500. To correct for sequencing error and PCR bias, the TCR library protocol tagged individual cDNA molecules with unique molecular identifiers. Both TCR alpha and beta chains were sequenced, and tight co-correlation was observed between alpha and beta sequence abundances in each sample. In the paper's pipeline: Decombinator V4 was used to annotate the V gene, J gene and CDR3 of the TCR sequences. TCRs were defined as expanded if a significant change between any two time points was detected under a Poisson model with p below 0.0001. TCR abundances were normalised to the total number of TCRs sequenced in each sample and reported as counts per million. TRAV1-2 paired with TRAJ12, TRAJ20 or TRAJ33 defined MAIT TCRs, while TRAV10 paired with TRAJ18 defined iNKT TCRs. VDJdb, accessed 1 November 2021, was searched for CMV, EBV and SARS-CoV-2 annotated TCRs, with TCRs annotated for multiple antigens excluded. TCRdb took the public reads, trimmed them with fastp at Q25, ran MiXCR for clone calling and kept in-frame beta chains. Here each entry gathers all rows of one CDR3 protein and keeps the most common genes and DNA. TCRdb assigned the V and J calls; the authors' analysis was not used. The sample table contains 20,000 or so distinct CDR3 sequences; only one count was recorded for over 5.5% of them. The top ten constitute 14% of the sample.

These data belong to a study of early T cells in non-severe SARS-CoV-2 infection (dated by TCRdb to the early 2020s). As for the study more broadly: Bulk RNA from unsorted whole blood was used for TCR sequencing, so alpha and beta chains could not be paired. Study-wide findings and limitations: Matching against VDJdb was skewed toward anti-spike CD8 responses, likely underestimated virus-specific expansions, and missed private and CD4 specificities.

The study was a case-control design nested within a healthcare worker cohort in London, UK, with weekly nasopharyngeal swab PCR tests and blood sampling. Healthcare workers were recruited during the week of the UK lockdown, between 23 and 31 March 2020, and followed weekly for up to roughly 15 weeks. This receptor chain uses TRBV7-2 and TRBJ1-4, and perhaps TRBD1 as D gene, on 6 matching bases. The specimen comprised whole blood, sampled at baseline. The TCR comes from an adult who was a healthcare worker with PCR-confirmed SARS-CoV-2 infection or an uninfected control (not recorded which). At the DNA level, the sequence is TGTGCCAGCAGCCGGAGGGGGGGAGGCGGTGAAAAACTGTTTTTT. This sequence encodes CASSRRGGGGEKLFF.